Each of the 30 T cell receptor beta chains below was sequenced from the same sample in a study of cytomegalovirus exposure and HLA in healthy donors. Profiling relied on immunoSEQ multiplex PCR, and the TCRdb table lists in-frame clones only, not all of them. The repertoire holds roughly 350,000 clones, with roughly 85% as singletons. Sequenced sample: PBMCs. All receptors come from a young woman in good health and CMV-seronegative.

The rearrangement uses TRBV7-9 and TRBJ1-5; D is possibly TRBD1 (6 bases). This CDR3 comprises 18 residues. V was pared by 3 bases and J by 0 bases, with 18 bases between. The germline V gene has CDR1 SEHNR and CDR2 FQNEAQ (reference sequence). The CDR3 region is CASSFGQPNLYSNQPQHF. Written as DNA, the CDR3 is TGTGCCAGCAGCTTTGGACAGCCGAACCTATATAGCAATCAGCCCCAGCATTTT.

V gene TRBV28 combines with J gene TRBJ2-1; 8 positions match TRBD1. CDR3 size: 14 residues. The germline CDR1 and CDR2 sequences are MDHEN and SYDVKM. The V and J ends lost 6 bases and 2 bases, in that order; junction bases with no gene match: 3. CDR3 nucleotides: TGTGCCAGCAGACAGGGGGGAACCTACAATGAGCAGTTCTTC. Translating gives CASRQGGTYNEQFF.

V is TRBV9 and J is TRBJ2-1; 10 bases agree with TRBD2. From germline, CDR1 is SGDLS and CDR2 YYNGEE. The CDR3 runs to 18 residues. V shed 0 bases, J shed 2 bases, and the junction held 8 bases outside the gene matches. The CDR3 region has the DNA TGTGCCAGCAGCGTAGCGTGGACTAGCGGTTCGCCCTACAATGAGCAGTTCTTC. This translates into CASSVAWTSGSPYNEQFF.

This rearrangement joins TRBV27 to TRBJ2-2, with TRBD2 identical over 7 bases. V shed 6 bases, J shed 5 bases, and the junction held 12 bases outside the gene matches. This CDR3 spans 16 amino acids. Germline V CDR1 and CDR2: MNHEY, SMNVEV (reference sequence). The chain's CDR3 is CASSPGEGRATGELFF. CDR3 bases: TGTGCCAGCAGCCCGGGCGAGGGGAGGGCAACCGGGGAGCTGTTTTTT.

The chain carries TRBV28 and TRBJ1-5; D is possibly TRBD1 (5 bases). Germline CDR1 reads MDHEN; CDR2 reads SYDVKM. The CDR3 contains 15 residues. V was cut by 7 bases and J by 0 bases, with 13 bases left in between. In nucleotides, the CDR3 is TGTGCCAGCACCCTGGGGGGGAATAGCAATCAGCCCCAGCATTTT. It translates to CASTLGGNSNQPQHF.

The chain combines TRBV4-3 with TRBJ2-3; TRBD2 aligns across 9 bases. CDR3 length equals 15 residues. Per the germline V gene, CDR1 is LGHNA and CDR2 is YSLEER. Losses at the gene ends were 4 bases for V and 2 bases for J; bases not matched to a gene: 4. This CDR3 reads CASSPRTSDTDTQYF. The CDR3 region has the DNA TGCGCCAGCAGCCCCAGGACTAGCGACACAGATACGCAGTATTTT.

This rearrangement joins TRBV7-8 to TRBJ1-1; TRBD1 agrees at 10 bases. Germline loops: CDR1 SGHVS, CDR2 FQNEAQ. V shed 5 bases, J shed 5 bases, and the junction held 5 bases outside the gene matches. The length of the CDR3 is 14 residues. The CDR3 bases are TGTGCCAGCAGCACGGGACAGGGGAGGACTGAAGCTTTCTTT. As protein: CASSTGQGRTEAFF.

This chain joins TRBV2 and TRBJ1-5; 7 bases align to TRBD1. CDR3 size: 13 residues. Germline CDR1 and CDR2: SNHLY and FYNNEI. V was pared by 10 bases and J by 5 bases, with 8 bases of the junction left unmatched. Here the CDR3 DNA reads TGTGCCATATCACAGGGGACCGATCAGCCCCAGCATTTT. The encoded protein is CAISQGTDQPQHF.

The chain recombines TRBV19 with TRBJ2-1; 8 bases are shared with TRBD2. With V trimmed by 3 bases and J by 7 bases, 5 bases remained unmatched. This CDR3 region has 14 residues. The V gene's germline CDR1 is LNHDA and CDR2 SQIVND (reference sequence). The CDR3: CASSIVAGWNEQFF. CDR3 DNA: TGTGCCAGTAGTATCGTAGCGGGATGGAATGAGCAGTTCTTC.

This clone showed up just a few times. One end of the junction fails to match germline, which may point to a read error. The chain uses TRBV13 and TRBJ2-7, with D possibly matching TRBD1 (6 bases). The germline CDR1 and CDR2 sequences are PRHDT and FYEKMQ (reference sequence). The CDR3 extends over 12 amino acids. Here the CDR3 reads CASSEDRSSPHF. The CDR3 DNA follows: TGTGCCAGCAGCGAAGACAGGAGCTCGCCTCACTTC.

The rearrangement uses TRBV5-1 and TRBJ2-3; TRBD1 agrees at 7 bases. Germline V gene sequence: CDR1 SGHRS, CDR2 YFSETQ. V was pared by 4 bases and J by 2 bases, with 7 bases of the junction left unmatched. CDR3 length equals 15 residues. The CDR3 nucleotides are TGCGCCAGCAGCCCGTCGGGACAGTTCACAGATACGCAGTATTTT. Amino acid sequence: CASSPSGQFTDTQYF.

The CDR3 DNA sequence: TGCGCCAGCGGGGAGGGACAGGATTTTTACGAGCAGTACTTC. Protein product: CASGEGQDFYEQYF. This chain joins TRBV5-1 and TRBJ2-7, with a possible D match to TRBD1 (8 bases). From germline, CDR1 is SGHRS and CDR2 YFSETQ. Deletions cut 7 bases from V and 4 bases from J, with 18 bases between. CDR3 length: 14 amino acids.

The rearrangement joins TRBV5-4 to TRBJ2-7; 10 positions agree with TRBD2. The junction had 3 bases not matched to a gene; V was cut back by 2 bases and J by 1 base. This CDR3 contains 15 residues. Looked up from germline, CDR1 is SGHNT and CDR2 is YYREEE (reference sequence). DNA of the CDR3: TGTGCCAGCAGCTTCACGACTAGCGGGTCCTACGAGCAGTACTTC. This encodes CASSFTTSGSYEQYF.

The V and J genes are TRBV4-2 and TRBJ2-2; D is perhaps TRBD1 (5 bases). V was cut by 0 bases and J by 4 bases, with 15 bases left in between. The CDR3 has 17 residues. Germline CDR1 and CDR2: LGHNA and YNFKEQ. The CDR3 DNA reads TGTGCCAGCAGCCAAGATCCGCAGTCTAGGGGCACCGGGGAGCTGTTTTTT. Translation: CASSQDPQSRGTGELFF.

This sequence joins TRBV5-6 and TRBJ2-5; no clear D. The germline V gene encodes CDR1 SGHDT and CDR2 YYEEEE. Between the trimmed V and J ends, which lost 7 bases and 1 base, there was a span of 14 bases. CDR3 length equals 14 residues. The CDR3 protein is CASAPSVPQETQYF. The CDR3 DNA sequence: TGTGCCAGCGCCCCTAGTGTACCCCAAGAGACCCAGTACTTC.

Comment on this clone: At one end the junction does not follow the germline gene, possibly because of a read error. CDR3 bases: TGCGCCAGCAGCTTGGGGGCAGGGGAACGGCAAATCTTT. Protein product: CASSLGAGERQIF. The chain carries TRBV5-1 and TRBJ1-1, with D perhaps TRBD1 (6 bases). Germline loops: CDR1 SGHRS, CDR2 YFSETQ. CDR3 length equals 13 residues.

This clone occurred once. The chain uses TRBV7-2 and TRBJ2-1; unclear D gene. V lost 5 bases and J lost 8, with 10 bases in between. Germline V gene lookup returns CDR1 SGHTA and CDR2 FQGNSA. The CDR3 is 12 amino acids. CDR3 amino acids: CASSPLSDEQFF. The CDR3, as DNA: TGTGCCAGCAGCCCCCTTTCCGATGAGCAGTTCTTC.

This chain connects TRBV7-2 to TRBJ2-2; 9 bases are shared with TRBD1. Trimming at V came to 5 bases and at J to 0 bases, leaving 10 bases not matched to a gene. There are 18 residues in the CDR3. Germline V gene sequence: CDR1 SGHTA, CDR2 FQGNSA. The CDR3 nucleotides read TGTGCCAGCAGCCTACAGGCCGACAGGGGGGCGAACACCGGGGAGCTGTTTTTT. Protein product: CASSLQADRGANTGELFF.

The chain links TRBV9 to TRBJ2-5; 7 bases align to TRBD1. V lost 6 bases and J lost 0; bases outside the gene matches: 11. The CDR3 consists of 16 residues. CDR1 and CDR2 (germline): SGDLS, YYNGEE. The CDR3, as DNA: TGTGCCAGCACCCGAGCGGACAGGTTGTACCAAGAGACCCAGTACTTC. This sequence encodes CASTRADRLYQETQYF.

The table lists this clone with a few counts. This chain connects TRBV9 to TRBJ1-2, with D hard to call. The germline V gene encodes CDR1 SGDLS and CDR2 YYNGEE. The V end lost 3 bases, the J end lost 8 bases, and 8 bases lay between the germline ends. The CDR3 runs 11 residues. This chain's CDR3 is CASSARGGYTF. CDR3 sequence (DNA): TGTGCCAGCAGCGCTAGAGGGGGCTACACCTTC. The full variable domain, in which reference TRBV9 and TRBJ1-2 provide the parts outside the CDR3, is DSGVTQTPKHLITATGQRVTLRCSPRSGDLSVYWYQQSLDQGLQFLIQYYNGEERAKGNILERFSAQQFPDLHSELNLSSLELGDSALYFCASSARGGYTFGSGTRLTVV.

DNA for the CDR3: TGTGCCAGCAGCACTCCGGGACTACCTAACAATGAGCAGTTCTTC. The encoded protein is CASSTPGLPNNEQFF. The V and J genes are TRBV11-3 and TRBJ2-1, with TRBD2 identical over 7 bases. In germline, CDR1 is SGHNT, CDR2 YENEEA. V was clipped by 5 bases and J by 5 bases; unmatched bases: 9. This CDR3 comprises 15 residues.

The genes are TRBV7-8 and TRBJ2-2, with D perhaps TRBD1 (5 bases). Germline V gene data show CDR1 as SGHVS and CDR2 as FQNEAQ. This CDR3 spans 12 amino acids. V shed 7 bases and J shed 8 bases, with 11 bases lying between them. CDR3 DNA: TGTGCCAGCACCATAGGGGATGGGGAGCTGTTTTTT. Translated, it gives CASTIGDGELFF.

The chain employs TRBV6-5 and TRBJ2-7, with D possibly TRBD1 on 6 matching bases. The V gene lost 6 bases and the J gene lost 1 base, with 16 bases spanning the gap. Germline V gives CDR1 MNHEY, CDR2 SVGAGI. The CDR3 covers 15 residues. The CDR3 spells CASSPIGQRSYEQYF. The CDR3, as DNA: TGTGCCAGCAGCCCCATAGGACAGAGATCCTACGAGCAGTACTTC.

The chain carries TRBV9 and TRBJ2-7; 13 bases map to TRBD2. The length of the CDR3 is 19 residues. With V trimmed by 4 bases and J by 4 bases, 17 bases remained unmatched. Germline loops: CDR1 SGDLS, CDR2 YYNGEE. DNA of the CDR3: TGTGCCAGCAGCCCCCCCTCAACTAGCGGGAGGGCCAGTGGGTACGAGCAGTACTTC. It encodes CASSPPSTSGRASGYEQYF.

This clone was seen a single time. This rearrangement joins TRBV9 to TRBJ1-4, with TRBD1 matching over 8 bases. The trim removed 4 bases at V and 6 bases at J, leaving 5 bases unmatched. Germline CDR1 is SGDLS and CDR2 is YYNGEE. This CDR3 has 14 residues. The CDR3 loop is CASSSQGDDEKLFF. As DNA, the CDR3 is TGTGCCAGCAGCTCACAGGGGGACGATGAAAAACTGTTTTTT.

The chain combines TRBV28 with TRBJ2-7; a weak D match, TRBD1 (7 bases). V was trimmed by 6 bases and J by 4 bases, leaving 19 bases between them. Per the germline V gene, CDR1 is MDHEN and CDR2 is SYDVKM. The CDR3 extends over 15 amino acids. The CDR3 loop is CASRPQGGGLYEQYF. CDR3 nucleotide sequence: TGTGCCAGCAGACCCCAGGGGGGAGGCCTATACGAGCAGTACTTC. Full variable domain (rest looked up from reference TRBV28 and TRBJ2-7): DVKVTQSSRYLVKRTGEKVFLECVQDMDHENMFWYRQDPGLGLRLIYFSYDVKMKEKGDIPEGYSVSREKKERFSLILESASTNQTSMYLCASRPQGGGLYEQYFGPGTRLTVT.

This clone was detected a few times. The chain joins TRBV5-1 to TRBJ1-1; the match to TRBD1 covers 10 bases. Trimming removed 2 bases from V and 5 bases from J; junction bases left unmatched: 3. This CDR3 is 14 amino acids long. Per the germline V gene, CDR1 is SGHRS and CDR2 is YFSETQ. In DNA, the CDR3 is TGCGCCAGCAGCTTCGGGACAGGGGTTACTGAAGCTTTCTTT. Amino acid sequence: CASSFGTGVTEAFF.

This sequence joins TRBV6-5 and TRBJ1-1; the D gene is possibly TRBD1 (5 bases). V lost 2 bases to trimming and J lost 6 bases, with 13 bases between them. The CDR3 totals 14 residues. The germline V gene encodes CDR1 MNHEY and CDR2 SVGAGI. CDR3 DNA: TGTGCCAGCAGTTACCGGACCAGGGTAGCTGAAGCTTTCTTT. Its protein product is CASSYRTRVAEAFF.

This CDR3 reads CASSPRSTNTYEQYF. CDR3 coding DNA: TGTGCCAGCTCACCAAGATCAACAAATACCTACGAGCAGTACTTC. The chain employs TRBV18 and TRBJ2-7; no clear D gene. V shed 2 bases and J shed 2 bases, with 13 bases lying between them. CDR1 is KGHSH and CDR2 is LQKENI in the germline V gene. The CDR3 totals 15 residues.

The rearrangement links TRBV28 to TRBJ1-3; TRBD1 is a possible D gene (6 bases). The germline V gene encodes CDR1 MDHEN and CDR2 SYDVKM. V was shortened by 5 bases and J by 5 bases, with 13 bases between the two germline ends. This CDR3 contains 14 residues. The CDR3 loop reads CASSPTGRRNTIYF. CDR3 in DNA: TGTGCCAGCAGTCCAACAGGGCGGCGAAACACCATATATTTT. The full variable domain, with the rest looked up from reference TRBV28 and TRBJ1-3, is DVKVTQSSRYLVKRTGEKVFLECVQDMDHENMFWYRQDPGLGLRLIYFSYDVKMKEKGDIPEGYSVSREKKERFSLILESASTNQTSMYLCASSPTGRRNTIYFGEGSWLTVV.